This TCR beta chain was documented in a study of early stage breast cancer tumors. General observations from the study: Tumors had about 2.3-fold higher T cell density than normal breast.

The data were produced by immunoSEQ multiplex PCR, yet TCRdb's version contains in-frame clones alone and is incomplete. The data show about 24,000 clones, with about two thirds seen just once and 8.5% to 10% held by the top ten. From germline, CDR1 is SQVTM and CDR2 ANQGSEA. With V trimmed by 7 bases and J by 0 bases, 11 bases remained unmatched. CDR3 length: 15 amino acids. A few counts support this clone. The antigen is not known. V gene TRBV29-1 combines with J gene TRBJ2-7; 8 bases are a match to TRBD2. The clonotype originates from a person in their sixties or seventies with breast cancer. The sample comprised breast tumor tissue. In DNA, the CDR3 is TGCAGCGCCCGAGCGGGAGAGACCGCCTCCTACGAGCAGTACTTC. Amino acids: CSARAGETASYEQYF.